These 4 T cell receptor beta chains originate from one sample sequenced in a study of beta chain features in type 1 diabetes. The study, taken as a whole, reports: In all four CD4+ subsets, TCRB CDR3 length was significantly, moderately reduced in type 1 diabetes.

Reverse transcription of all isolated RNA meant that expressed TCRB transcripts were sequenced. Some clones are missing from TCRdb's copy, which holds only in-frame ones; the method was immunoSEQ multiplex PCR. Found here are about 260,000 clones, 20% of them singletons; the top ten hold about 0.028%. Their specific antigens are unknown. The sequenced sample was naive CD4+ T cells from blood. The receptors were gathered from a woman aged 40 to 50 with type 1 diabetes.

This chain connects TRBV30 to TRBJ2-1; the D gene is possibly TRBD2 (6 bases). The CDR3 totals 12 residues. Trimming shortened V by 2 bases and J by 8 bases, and 10 bases separated the two germline ends. Germline V gene sequence: CDR1 GTSNPN, CDR2 SVGIG (reference sequence). CDR3 in amino acids: CAWSTPSDEQFF. The CDR3 DNA follows: TGTGCCTGGAGTACACCTAGCGATGAGCAGTTCTTC.

This clone has just a few counts. This rearrangement joins TRBV5-1 to TRBJ2-3, with D possibly being TRBD1 (5 bases). V shed 4 bases and J shed 0 bases, with 12 bases lying between them. CDR3 size: 15 residues. Germline loops: CDR1 SGHRS, CDR2 YFSETQ. The CDR3 protein is CASSKGLRSTDTQYF. The DNA for the CDR3 is TGCGCCAGCAGCAAGGGGCTTAGGAGCACAGATACGCAGTATTTT.

The chain recombines TRBV19 with TRBJ1-5; perhaps TRBD1 as D (6 bases). The germline gives CDR1 LNHDA, CDR2 SQIVND (reference sequence). Trimming removed 2 bases from V and 3 bases from J, with 11 bases in between. This CDR3 is 15 amino acids long. The DNA for the CDR3 is TGTGCCAGTAGTATACGACAGGAGGCCAATCAGCCCCAGCATTTT. This encodes CASSIRQEANQPQHF.

The chain carries TRBV7-3 and TRBJ1-2; 11 bases agree with TRBD1. V trimming: 4 bases; J trimming: 8 bases; junction bases outside the gene matches: 9. This CDR3 spans 15 amino acids. Looked up from germline, CDR1 is SGHTA and CDR2 is FQGTGA. CDR3 region: CASSSWPGQGGGYTF. The CDR3, as DNA: TGTGCCAGCAGCTCATGGCCGGGACAGGGGGGCGGCTACACCTTC.